A selection of T cell receptor beta chains follows, all from one sample in a study of T cell repertoires in cytomegalovirus infection. In TCRdb, the reads were re-called with MiXCR into one record per CDR3 protein. The sample comprises under 600,000 distinct CDR3 sequences, approximately 15% of which are singletons, and 24% rests with the top ten. Sequences were obtained from CD8+ T cells from PBMCs. The receptors derive from a human donor in good health (CMV status not recorded). Some clones in this sample may be carry-over from other donors' samples. The CDR3 runs from the conserved cysteine through the conserved F or W. A D gene is named only where the DNA matches it firmly. Expanded clones get a size class; other rows say once, few or many, or leave the size out.

d_call: .
j_call: TRBJ1-5
v_call: TRBV5-5
clone_size: many
cdr3_aa: CASSLPGPSHNQPQHF
cdr3_nt: TGTGCCAGCAGCTTGCCGGGTCCTTCTCACAATCAGCCCCAGCATTTT

d_call: .
j_call: TRBJ2-7
v_call: TRBV6-2/TRBV6-3
clone_size: .
cdr3_aa: CASSPPTGGVYEQYF
cdr3_nt: TGTGCCAGCAGCCCACCGACCGGTGGGGTCTACGAGCAGTACTTC

d_call: TRBD1
j_call: TRBJ1-2
v_call: TRBV7-9
clone_size: many
cdr3_aa: CASSQGQGTYGYTF
cdr3_nt: TGTGCCAGCAGCCAGGGACAGGGCACCTATGGCTACACCTTC

d_call: .
j_call: TRBJ1-2
v_call: TRBV5-1
clone_size: few
cdr3_aa: CASSLVPGGYTF
cdr3_nt: TGCGCCAGCAGCTTGGTACCGGGGGGCTACACCTTC

d_call: .
j_call: TRBJ1-3
v_call: TRBV5-6
clone_size: few
cdr3_aa: CASSYRTYGNTIYF
cdr3_nt: TGTGCCAGCAGCTACCGGACATATGGAAACACCATATATTTT

d_call: .
j_call: TRBJ2-1
v_call: TRBV4-1
clone_size: .
cdr3_aa: CASSLGGRSGEQFF
cdr3_nt: TGCGCCAGCAGCCTTGGGGGAAGATCGGGGGAGCAGTTCTTC

d_call: .
j_call: TRBJ1-2
v_call: TRBV9
clone_size: .
cdr3_aa: CASSVDGDGYTF
cdr3_nt: TGTGCCAGCAGCGTAGATGGCGATGGCTACACCTTC

d_call: .
j_call: TRBJ1-1
v_call: TRBV28
clone_size: many
cdr3_aa: CASSLGAGSRAEAFF
cdr3_nt: TGTGCCAGCAGTTTAGGGGCAGGGTCCAGGGCTGAAGCTTTCTTT

d_call: .
j_call: TRBJ1-5
v_call: TRBV28
clone_size: many
cdr3_aa: CASSSIGFQPQHF
cdr3_nt: TGTGCCAGCAGCTCAATCGGTTTTCAGCCCCAGCATTTT

d_call: .
j_call: TRBJ1-1
v_call: TRBV7-6
clone_size: many
cdr3_aa: CASRQENTEAFF
cdr3_nt: TGTGCCAGCAGACAGGAGAACACTGAAGCTTTCTTT

d_call: TRBD1
j_call: TRBJ1-5
v_call: TRBV19
clone_size: many
cdr3_aa: CASSISVTGGVYSNQPQHF
cdr3_nt: TGTGCCAGTAGTATATCTGTGACAGGGGGAGTCTATAGCAATCAGCCCCAGCATTTT

d_call: .
j_call: TRBJ2-7
v_call: TRBV11-1
clone_size: many
cdr3_aa: CASSLAGIGRSYEQYF
cdr3_nt: TGTGCCAGCAGCTTAGCGGGAATCGGAAGATCCTACGAGCAGTACTTC

d_call: .
j_call: TRBJ2-3
v_call: TRBV12-5
clone_size: many
cdr3_aa: CASGFSTVDTQYF
cdr3_nt: TGTGCTAGTGGTTTTAGTACGGTAGATACGCAGTATTTT

d_call: .
j_call: TRBJ2-2
v_call: TRBV12-3/TRBV12-4
clone_size: many
cdr3_aa: CASSWGTGELFF
cdr3_nt: TGTGCCAGCAGTTGGGGGACCGGGGAGCTGTTTTTT

d_call: TRBD1
j_call: TRBJ1-5
v_call: TRBV6-1
clone_size: few
cdr3_aa: CASSDKGASNQPQHF
cdr3_nt: TGTGCCAGCAGTGATAAGGGGGCTAGCAATCAGCCCCAGCATTTT

d_call: .
j_call: TRBJ2-7
v_call: TRBV7-9
clone_size: many
cdr3_aa: CASGGYEQYF
cdr3_nt: TGTGCCAGCGGGGGGTACGAGCAGTACTTC